Shown below are 9 T cell receptor beta chains from a single sample sequenced in a study of T-cell reconstitution after alpha-beta-depleted transplantation in children. The TCRbeta library incorporated unique molecular identifiers. TCRdb used MiXCR to reprocess the PCR reads, holding one entry per CDR3 protein. The sample records 300,000 to 400,000 distinct CDR3 sequences, approximately 23% being singletons. The specimen was PBMCs, mostly from graft donor cells, collected 180 days after TCRalphabeta/CD19-depleted stem cell transplant. The origin of the receptors is a male patient between 5 and 17 years old who had a stem cell transplant for acute lymphoblastic leukemia, so the T cells may come from the graft donor.

There are many counts of this clonotype. The V call is TRBV12-3 or TRBV12-4, the J call TRBJ1-5, with a tentative D call TRBD1 (6 bases). Trimming took off 2 bases at V and 0 bases at J, with 14 bases between the two ends. This CDR3 has 17 residues. CDR3 nucleotide sequence: TGTGCCAGCAGTTTAAGGGGGTGGGGATATAGCAATCAGCCCCAGCATTTT. Protein product: CASSLRGWGYSNQPQHF.

There are many counts of this clonotype. This chain links TRBV7-7 with TRBJ2-7; D gene ambiguous. V was cut by 4 bases and J by 1 base, with 20 bases left in between. Germline CDR1 reads SSHAT; CDR2 reads FNYEAQ (reference sequence). There are 17 residues in the CDR3. The CDR3 here is CASSWPVLTSRSYEQYF. The DNA of the CDR3 is TGTGCCAGCAGCTGGCCCGTGTTAACTTCAAGGTCCTACGAGCAGTACTTC.

The gene calls are TRBV5-6 and TRBJ2-3; D is unresolved. The J call is in doubt because the DNA end fits TRBJ1-5 better. This CDR3 comprises 15 residues. Germline V gene sequence: CDR1 SGHDT, CDR2 YYEEEE. The CDR3 bases are TGTGCCAGCAGCTTACCCAGAGTGGGCACAGATACGCAGCATTTT. This gives the protein CASSLPRVGTDTQHF.

This clonotype was recorded a few times. The V and J genes are TRBV5-5 and TRBJ1-6; perhaps TRBD1 as D (5 bases). Trimming pared 4 bases from V and 8 bases from J, leaving 7 bases between. The CDR3 runs to 12 residues. Germline V gene data show CDR1 as SGHKS and CDR2 as YYEKEE (reference sequence). The CDR3 protein is CASSLGDSPLHF. The CDR3 nucleotides read TGTGCCAGCAGCCTAGGGGATTCACCCCTCCACTTT.

This clonotype was seen only a few times. V gene TRBV7-6 combines with J gene TRBJ2-7; no reliable D call. Germline lookup yields CDR1 SGHVS and CDR2 FNYEAQ. The CDR3 extends over 14 amino acids. Deletions cut 1 base from V and 2 bases from J, with 9 bases between. The CDR3 loop reads CASSLGVVAYEQYF. CDR3 coding DNA: TGTGCCAGCAGCTTAGGAGTTGTCGCCTACGAGCAGTACTTC.

This clonotype was detected only once. The chain joins TRBV11-3 to TRBJ2-5; a weak D match, TRBD2 (6 bases). CDR1 is SGHNT, CDR2 YENEEA, per germline. The CDR3 has 15 amino acids. Trimming removed 4 bases from V and 2 bases from J, with 14 bases in between. The CDR3 reads CASSSPRGQQETQYF. In nucleotides, the CDR3 is TGTGCCAGCAGCTCCCCGCGGGGCCAACAAGAGACCCAGTACTTC.

In its sample, this clonotype was seen a few times. V usage is TRBV2 and J usage is TRBJ2-2; D is unresolved. The CDR3 runs to 15 residues. V shed 6 bases and J shed 3 bases, with 14 bases lying between them. Germline CDR1 is SNHLY and CDR2 is FYNNEI. CDR3 protein: CASSLYWHYTGELFF. In DNA form, the CDR3 reads TGTGCCAGCAGCCTATACTGGCACTACACCGGGGAGCTGTTTTTT. Full variable domain (rest looked up from reference TRBV2 and TRBJ2-2): EPEVTQTPSHQVTQMGQEVILRCVPISNHLYFYWYRQILGQKVEFLVSFYNNEISEKSEIFDDQFSVERPDGSNFTLKIRSTKLEDSAMYFCASSLYWHYTGELFFGEGSRLTVL.

The chain combines TRBV25-1 with TRBJ2-3; maybe TRBD1 (6 bases). CDR1 is MGHDK and CDR2 is SYGVNS in the germline V gene. This CDR3 comprises 15 residues. Trimming left V 3 bases short and J 5 bases short, with 15 bases between. The CDR3 DNA is TGTGCCAGCAGTGATAGAGGGGGATGGGGAGATACGCAGTATTTT. Its translation is CASSDRGGWGDTQYF.

This clonotype has just one count. The chain carries TRBV11-2 and TRBJ1-1; D is unresolved. CDR1 is SGHAT, CDR2 FQNNGV, per germline. There are 15 residues in the CDR3. The V and J ends lost 1 base and 4 bases respectively, with 13 bases between them. The CDR3 DNA reads TGTGCCAGCAGCTTAGCGGCAGGCTGGGTCACTGAAGCTTTCTTT. Encoded protein: CASSLAAGWVTEAFF.